A single sample gave rise to the 30 T cell receptor beta chains below, sequenced in a study of shared clonotypes between healthy human individuals. Only in-frame clones appear in the TCRdb table, and some are missing; sequencing was by immunoSEQ multiplex PCR. Among nearly 600,000 clones, nearly 97% were seen once, and the ten largest hold about 0.11%. Naive CD8 cells lacked CD45RO and underwent positive selection for CCR7, leaving out terminally differentiated effector memory CD45RA+ cells. Source material: naive CD8+ T cells sorted from blood. Every receptor here comes from a woman aged 30 to 39 in good health.

The rearrangement uses TRBV28 and TRBJ2-4; TRBD1 is a possible D gene (7 bases). Germline CDR1 MDHEN, CDR2 SYDVKM. The CDR3 extends over 14 amino acids. The V end lost 8 bases, the J end lost 6 bases, and 17 bases lay between the germline ends. CDR3 protein: CASGSRQGLNIQYF. The CDR3 coding sequence is TGTGCCAGCGGATCGAGACAGGGACTAAACATTCAGTACTTC.

This clone was observed a single time. J is TRBJ2-1 and V is TRBV7-9, with 8 positions matching TRBD2. The V segment lost 5 bases and the J segment 14 bases; nucleotides outside the gene matches: 5. This CDR3 has 11 amino acids. CDR1 and CDR2 (germline): SEHNR, FQNEAQ (reference sequence). CDR3 region: CASSTPGLEFF. The CDR3 DNA follows: TGTGCCAGCAGCACCCCGGGACTAGAGTTCTTC. The complete variable domain, with remaining parts taken from reference TRBV7-9 and TRBJ2-1, reads DTGVSQNPRHKITKRGQNVTFRCDPISEHNRLYWYRQTLGQGPEFLTYFQNEAQLEKSRLLSDRFSAERPKGSFSTLEIQRTEQGDSAMYLCASSTPGLEFFGPGTRLTVL.

The V and J genes are TRBV7-6 and TRBJ2-5; D not certain. The J call is doubtful: the DNA matches TRBJ2-7 better. The CDR3 is 13 residues long. Germline values: CDR1 SGHVS, CDR2 FNYEAQ. The CDR3 DNA follows: TGTGCCAGCAGCTTAGGGCAGCGCTACGAGCAGTACTTC. Amino acids: CASSLGQRYEQYF.

The CDR3 DNA is TGTGCCAGCTCGCGGGGGGGCGCTGAGCAGTATTTT. Translating it yields CASSRGGAEQYF. The V call is TRBV5-6, the J call TRBJ2-3, with TRBD2 identical over 9 bases. In germline, CDR1 is SGHDT, CDR2 YYEEEE. The CDR3 is 12 residues long. V dropped 7 bases and J dropped 11; count of bases not matched to a gene: 8.

This rearrangement joins TRBV7-8 to TRBJ1-4, with D unclear. Looked up from germline, CDR1 is SGHVS and CDR2 is FQNEAQ. The CDR3 covers 15 residues. Trimming stripped 4 bases from V and 8 bases from J, with 17 bases between. The CDR3 here is CASSSESREEEKLFF. In nucleotides, the CDR3 is TGTGCCAGCAGCTCGGAATCCCGCGAGGAGGAAAAACTGTTTTTT.

V is TRBV7-9 and J is TRBJ2-1; 16 nucleotides agree with TRBD2. The V gene's germline CDR1 is SEHNR and CDR2 FQNEAQ (reference sequence). The J segment lost 6 bases and the V segment lost 6 bases, leaving 8 bases of the junction unmatched. The CDR3 is 17 residues long. CDR3 in amino acids: CASRTGTSGRAINEQFF. The CDR3 DNA follows: TGTGCCAGCAGGACCGGGACTAGCGGGAGGGCGATCAATGAGCAGTTCTTC. Together with reference TRBV7-9 and TRBJ2-1, the CDR3 gives the full variable domain: DTGVSQNPRHKITKRGQNVTFRCDPISEHNRLYWYRQTLGQGPEFLTYFQNEAQLEKSRLLSDRFSAERPKGSFSTLEIQRTEQGDSAMYLCASRTGTSGRAINEQFFGPGTRLTVL.

This sequence joins TRBV7-8 and TRBJ2-7; D not certain. Per germline, CDR1 SGHVS and CDR2 FQNEAQ. Trimming left V 5 bases short and J 2 bases short, with 4 bases between. The CDR3 has 11 amino acids. The CDR3 DNA is TGTGCCAGCAGCGCAACCTACGAGCAGTACTTC. Translating gives CASSATYEQYF.

Concerning this clone itself: This CDR3 is also generated by other DNA sequences in the sample. This chain joins TRBV29-1 and TRBJ2-7; 8 nucleotides match TRBD2. Germline-derived CDR1 and CDR2 are SQVTM and ANQGSEA. This CDR3 has 12 amino acids. V trimming: 6 bases; J trimming: 0 bases; junction bases outside the gene matches: 1. CDR3: CSVGTSSYEQYF. CDR3 DNA: TGCAGCGTAGGGACTAGCTCCTACGAGCAGTACTTC.

The chain links TRBV28 to TRBJ2-1, with 7 positions matching TRBD2. The V gene's germline CDR1 is MDHEN and CDR2 SYDVKM. Losses at the gene ends were 6 bases for V and 5 bases for J; bases not matched to a gene: 16. This CDR3 has 17 residues. This chain's CDR3 is CASSLTRRGLTHNEQFF. CDR3 DNA: TGTGCCAGCAGCCTGACGCGGCGGGGGTTGACCCACAATGAGCAGTTCTTC. The variable domain in full, with the rest retrieved from reference TRBV28 and TRBJ2-1, is DVKVTQSSRYLVKRTGEKVFLECVQDMDHENMFWYRQDPGLGLRLIYFSYDVKMKEKGDIPEGYSVSREKKERFSLILESASTNQTSMYLCASSLTRRGLTHNEQFFGPGTRLTVL.

The chain uses TRBV27 and TRBJ2-1; weak D call: TRBD2 (5 bases). The germline CDR1 and CDR2 sequences are MNHEY and SMNVEV (reference sequence). Trimming removed 3 bases from V and 3 bases from J, with 12 bases in between. The CDR3 length is 15 residues. The CDR3 nucleotides are TGTGCCAGCAGTTTTCGTGGGAGTCTCTACAATGAGCAGTTCTTC. Protein product: CASSFRGSLYNEQFF.

The rearrangement uses TRBV6-1 and TRBJ2-7; 7 positions match TRBD1. J was trimmed by 6 bases and V by 10 bases; bases with no gene match: 15. This CDR3 is 14 amino acids long. CDR1 is MNHNS and CDR2 is SASEGT in the germline V gene. The CDR3 reads CAIEPYRGRGEQYF. DNA of the CDR3: TGTGCCATCGAACCCTACAGGGGAAGGGGCGAGCAGTACTTC.

The chain links TRBV29-1 to TRBJ2-2; D gene ambiguous. The CDR3 consists of 13 residues. Germline V lookup: CDR1 SQVTM, CDR2 ANQGSEA. Trimming shortened V by 1 base and J by 2 bases, and 5 bases separated the two germline ends. The CDR3 DNA is TGCAGCGTTGAAGCTGGAAACACCGGGGAGCTGTTTTTT. Protein product: CSVEAGNTGELFF.

This chain joins TRBV11-1 and TRBJ1-1, with a possible D match to TRBD1 (6 bases). The germline V and J ends were trimmed by 1 base and 4 bases, with 10 bases remaining between them. Per the germline V gene, CDR1 is SGHAT and CDR2 is FQDESV (reference sequence). The CDR3 contains 14 residues. CDR3 coding DNA: TGTGCCAGCAGCTTAGGCACAGGGTTCACTGAAGCTTTCTTT. This sequence encodes CASSLGTGFTEAFF.

The chain joins TRBV29-1 to TRBJ2-1; 7 nucleotides match TRBD1. Germline V gene lookup returns CDR1 SQVTM and CDR2 ANQGSEA. The CDR3 covers 12 residues. Trimming removed 3 bases from V and 6 bases from J; junction bases left unmatched: 2. The CDR3 protein is CSVDRGFNEQFF. The CDR3 DNA reads as TGCAGCGTTGACAGGGGGTTCAATGAGCAGTTCTTC.

This chain links TRBV9 with TRBJ2-7; no firm D call. Germline CDR1 is SGDLS and CDR2 is YYNGEE. The CDR3 runs 14 residues. V lost 0 bases to trimming and J lost 4 bases, with 11 bases between them. The CDR3, as DNA: TGTGCCAGCAGCGTAGGACAAAATCAATACGAGCAGTACTTC. This codes for CASSVGQNQYEQYF. Filled out from reference TRBV9 and TRBJ2-7, the complete variable domain reads DSGVTQTPKHLITATGQRVTLRCSPRSGDLSVYWYQQSLDQGLQFLIQYYNGEERAKGNILERFSAQQFPDLHSELNLSSLELGDSALYFCASSVGQNQYEQYFGPGTRLTVT.

The chain employs TRBV2 and TRBJ2-2, with 14 nucleotides matching TRBD2. V lost 6 bases to trimming and J lost 6 bases; unmatched junction nucleotides: 9. Germline CDR1 SNHLY, CDR2 FYNNEI. The CDR3 is made up of 17 amino acids. The DNA of the CDR3 is TGTGCCAGCAGACAAGGGACTAGCGGGAGAGTCGCCGGGGAGCTGTTTTTT. Protein: CASRQGTSGRVAGELFF. Supplemented by reference TRBV2 and TRBJ2-2, the full variable domain reads EPEVTQTPSHQVTQMGQEVILRCVPISNHLYFYWYRQILGQKVEFLVSFYNNEISEKSEIFDDQFSVERPDGSNFTLKIRSTKLEDSAMYFCASRQGTSGRVAGELFFGEGSRLTVL.

CDR3 protein: CASSDTGEQFF. The CDR3, as DNA: TGTGCCAGCAGTGACACCGGTGAGCAGTTCTTC. This chain joins TRBV2 and TRBJ2-1; D is ambiguous. Between the trimmed V and J ends, which lost 3 bases and 9 bases, there was a span of 6 bases. There are 11 residues in the CDR3. CDR1 and CDR2 from the germline V gene are SNHLY and FYNNEI.

V gene TRBV6-5 combines with J gene TRBJ2-2; D gene uncertain. This CDR3 spans 15 amino acids. The V gene lost 3 bases and the J gene lost 3 bases, with 11 bases spanning the gap. Germline V gives CDR1 MNHEY, CDR2 SVGAGI. The CDR3 coding sequence is TGTGCCAGCAGTTATTATTCGGAATACACCGGGGAGCTGTTTTTT. Translating gives CASSYYSEYTGELFF.

The V gene is TRBV10-2, the J gene TRBJ2-2; D gene uncertain. This CDR3 is built from 12 residues. Germline V gene data show CDR1 as WSHSY and CDR2 as SAAADI. V shed 6 bases and J shed 6 bases, with 8 bases lying between them. DNA for the CDR3: TGCGCCAGCAGAGACATTCCCGGGGAGCTGTTTTTT. It codes for CASRDIPGELFF.

The chain carries TRBV28 and TRBJ2-7; weak D call: TRBD2 (6 bases). Germline CDR1 and CDR2: MDHEN and SYDVKM. V was trimmed by 2 bases and J by 3 bases, leaving 14 bases between them. The CDR3 has 15 amino acids. For the CDR3, the DNA is TGTGCCAGCAGTTTAGGAGGGACGGTAAACTACGAGCAGTACTTC. The encoded protein is CASSLGGTVNYEQYF.

V and J are TRBV9 and TRBJ2-5; D is perhaps TRBD2 (6 bases). V was pared by 3 bases and J by 5 bases, with 23 bases between. Germline CDR1 is SGDLS and CDR2 is YYNGEE. The CDR3 extends over 17 amino acids. Written as DNA, the CDR3 is TGTGCCAGCAGCGAGGGGAGGAGAGCGCCCAGAGGGGAGACCCAGTACTTC. As protein: CASSEGRRAPRGETQYF.

The table lists this clone with a count of one. V and J are TRBV9 and TRBJ1-1; 7 nucleotides line up with TRBD1. CDR3 length: 15 amino acids. The germline V gene has CDR1 SGDLS and CDR2 YYNGEE. J lost 8 bases, V lost 3 bases, and 13 bases had no gene match. The CDR3 sequence is CASSGVTGQDIEAFF. In DNA form, the CDR3 reads TGTGCCAGCAGCGGAGTAACAGGACAGGACATAGAAGCTTTCTTT.

The genes are TRBV19 and TRBJ1-1; unclear D gene. The CDR3 has 12 amino acids. The V and J ends lost 5 bases and 11 bases respectively, with 15 bases between them. The germline V gene encodes CDR1 LNHDA and CDR2 SQIVND (reference sequence). CDR3 DNA: TGTGCCAGTAGTCCGTACACCCAGGTGGCTTTCTTT. Protein: CASSPYTQVAFF. The variable domain in full, with the rest retrieved from reference TRBV19 and TRBJ1-1, is DGGITQSPKYLFRKEGQNVTLSCEQNLNHDAMYWYRQDPGQGLRLIYYSQIVNDFQKGDIAEGYSVSREKKESFPLTVTSAQKNPTAFYLCASSPYTQVAFFGQGTRLTVV.

This rearrangement joins TRBV11-2 to TRBJ2-1; 12 bases fit TRBD2. CDR1 and CDR2 from the germline V gene are SGHAT and FQNNGV. The length of the CDR3 is 13 residues. V shed 7 bases, J shed 9 bases, and the junction held 4 bases outside the gene matches. CDR3 sequence reads: CASMASGRVEQFF. CDR3 DNA: TGTGCCAGCATGGCTAGCGGGAGGGTTGAGCAGTTCTTC. The whole variable domain, filled in from reference TRBV11-2 and TRBJ2-1, reads EAGVAQSPRYKIIEKRQSVAFWCNPISGHATLYWYQQILGQGPKLLIQFQNNGVVDDSQLPKDRFSAERLKGVDSTLKIQPAKLEDSAVYLCASMASGRVEQFFGPGTRLTVL.

The rearrangement links TRBV6-1 to TRBJ2-4, with D tentatively TRBD2 (6 bases). V was pared by 0 bases and J by 7 bases, with 16 bases between. The CDR3 spans 16 residues. Germline-derived CDR1 and CDR2 are MNHNS and SASEGT. CDR3 protein: CASSEASGVYRNIQYF. The DNA for the CDR3 is TGTGCCAGCAGTGAAGCGTCGGGGGTGTATAGGAACATTCAGTACTTC.

The CDR3 nucleotides are TGTGCCAGCAGCCCCGAGGTCCCCCGCGGGTACGAGCAGTACTTC. This encodes CASSPEVPRGYEQYF. The chain links TRBV11-2 to TRBJ2-7; possibly TRBD2 for D (5 bases). This CDR3 contains 15 residues. Germline-derived CDR1 and CDR2 are SGHAT and FQNNGV. Deletions cut 5 bases from V and 4 bases from J, with 18 bases between. Supplemented by reference TRBV11-2 and TRBJ2-7, the full variable domain reads EAGVAQSPRYKIIEKRQSVAFWCNPISGHATLYWYQQILGQGPKLLIQFQNNGVVDDSQLPKDRFSAERLKGVDSTLKIQPAKLEDSAVYLCASSPEVPRGYEQYFGPGTRLTVT.

This rearrangement joins TRBV19 to TRBJ1-5; 7 nucleotides agree with TRBD1. The length of the CDR3 is 14 residues. Germline CDR1 reads LNHDA; CDR2 reads SQIVND (reference sequence). The V segment lost 8 bases and the J segment 3 bases; nucleotides outside the gene matches: 7. CDR3 DNA: TGTGCCAGTGGCCCAGGGGGGTTCAATCAGCCCCAGCATTTT. It is translated as CASGPGGFNQPQHF.

The rearrangement links TRBV28 to TRBJ2-7, with 7 positions matching TRBD2. The V gene end was trimmed by 2 bases and the J gene end by 2 bases; junction bases not matched to a gene: 6. The CDR3 has 15 residues. Germline lookup yields CDR1 MDHEN and CDR2 SYDVKM. CDR3 nucleotide sequence: TGTGCCAGCAGTTTAGAAGCGGGGAACACCTACGAGCAGTACTTC. It yields the protein CASSLEAGNTYEQYF.

Worth noting for this clone: The junction departs from the called germline gene at one end, perhaps through a read error. The sample holds other DNA sequences that translate to the same CDR3. V is TRBV5-6 and J is TRBJ2-7; D unresolved. CDR3 size: 13 residues. CDR1 SGHDT and CDR2 YYEEEE come from the germline V gene. The CDR3 loop is CASSLENSYEQYF. As DNA, the CDR3 is TGTGCCAGCAGCTTGGAAAACTCCTACGAGCAATACTTC.

The rearrangement joins TRBV4-2 to TRBJ2-5; a possible D gene is TRBD2 (5 bases). The last part of the DNA fits TRBJ2-7 better; the J call may be wrong. The CDR3 spans 12 residues. Germline CDR1 LGHNA, CDR2 YNFKEQ. The CDR3, as DNA: TGTGCCAGCAGCCTTGACGGGAACGAGCAGTACTTC. Translated, it gives CASSLDGNEQYF.